The 18 T cell receptor beta chains given below trace back to one sample, sequenced in a study of post-analysis software for immune sequencing data. Their antigen targets remain unknown. Study-wide results and limits: There were a few TRBV segments more frequent in patients than controls, and TRBV5-6, TRBV5-1 and TRBV20-1 were among them.

Tagging with unique molecular identifiers was a feature of the TCR beta cDNA libraries. TCRdb re-analysed the PCR reads in MiXCR, keeping a single row per CDR3 protein. The table records hundreds of thousands of distinct CDR3 sequences, roughly 47% of them present only once. Input material: blood. The receptors derive from a girl aged 10 to 17 with multiple sclerosis.

This clonotype was counted between two and nine times. V gene TRBV7-3 combines with J gene TRBJ2-5; 7 bases align to TRBD1. The CDR3 is made up of 15 amino acids. Germline values: CDR1 SGHTA, CDR2 FQGTGA. The J segment lost 1 base and the V segment lost 2 bases, leaving 4 bases of the junction unmatched. The DNA for the CDR3 is TGTGCCAGCAGCTTAGGGGACAGCCCCCAAGAGACCCAGTACTTC. As protein: CASSLGDSPQETQYF.

This chain links TRBV27 with TRBJ1-4; D is perhaps TRBD1 (6 bases). Germline CDR1 MNHEY, CDR2 SMNVEV (reference sequence). The CDR3 extends over 16 amino acids. The germline V and J ends were trimmed by 6 bases and 7 bases, with 21 bases remaining between them. The CDR3 DNA sequence: TGTGCCAGCAGGTTGGCACAGGGAAGCGTGGGTGAAAAACTGTTTTTT. Its protein product is CASRLAQGSVGEKLFF.

V is TRBV25-1 and J is TRBJ1-4; D ambiguous. V dropped 2 bases and J dropped 6 bases, with 13 bases sitting between them. Germline V gene sequence: CDR1 MGHDK, CDR2 SYGVNS. The CDR3 covers 15 residues. The CDR3 region is CASSEERVADEKLFF. The CDR3, as DNA: TGTGCCAGCAGTGAAGAGAGGGTAGCGGATGAAAAACTGTTTTTT.

The chain joins TRBV7-6 to TRBJ1-2; D gene ambiguous. The CDR3 length is 15 residues. Per the germline V gene, CDR1 is SGHVS and CDR2 is FNYEAQ. Between the trimmed V and J ends, which lost 1 base and 2 bases, there was a span of 11 bases. The CDR3, as DNA: TGTGCCAGCAGCTTAGGAGACGGAGCCAACTATGGCTACACCTTC. This encodes CASSLGDGANYGYTF.

The J gene is TRBJ2-7, the V gene TRBV5-6, with 9 bases identical to TRBD1. Germline CDR1 is SGHDT and CDR2 is YYEEEE. Trimming removed 5 bases from V and 4 bases from J; junction bases left unmatched: 13. CDR3 size: 16 residues. This CDR3 reads CASRRYRGTGCYEQYF. For the CDR3, the DNA is TGTGCCAGCAGACGCTATCGAGGGACAGGGTGTTACGAGCAGTACTTC.

Only a few counts were recorded for this clonotype. This chain uses TRBV5-1 with TRBJ1-2; TRBD1 agrees at 11 bases. V shed 4 bases, J shed 2 bases, and the junction held 10 bases outside the gene matches. Germline V gene data show CDR1 as SGHRS and CDR2 as YFSETQ. This CDR3 has 17 amino acids. CDR3 DNA sequence: TGCGCCAGCAGCCTGTGGACAGGGGGCAAGGACAACTATGGCTACACCTTC. It translates to CASSLWTGGKDNYGYTF. Full variable domain (missing parts from reference TRBV5-1 and TRBJ1-2): KAGVTQTPRYLIKTRGQQVTLSCSPISGHRSVSWYQQTPGQGLQFLFEYFSETQRNKGNFPGRFSGRQFSNSRSEMNVSTLELGDSALYLCASSLWTGGKDNYGYTFGSGTRLTVV.

The chain carries TRBV4-1 and TRBJ2-7; D gene ambiguous. The closer fit of TRBJ2-5 to the DNA end suggests the J call may be wrong. CDR1 and CDR2 from the germline V gene are MGHRA and YSYEKL. The CDR3 has 14 residues. The chain's CDR3 is CASRSLGMSETQYF. The CDR3 DNA reads as TGCGCCAGCAGATCGTTAGGGATGTCGGAGACCCAGTACTTC.

This clonotype turned up a few times. V gene TRBV10-3 combines with J gene TRBJ2-3; TRBD2 agrees at 14 bases. The CDR3 is 16 amino acids. CDR1 is ENHRY and CDR2 is SYGVKD in the germline V gene. After removal of 6 bases from V and 2 bases from J, the junction contained 4 bases not matched to a gene. In DNA form, the CDR3 reads TGTGCCATCAGGAGACTAGCGGGAGGGGACACAGATACGCAGTATTTT. Encoded protein: CAIRRLAGGDTDTQYF.

Only a few counts were recorded for this clonotype. The rearrangement joins TRBV5-1 to TRBJ2-3; a weak D match, TRBD2 (5 bases). Per germline, CDR1 SGHRS and CDR2 YFSETQ. V was cut by 0 bases and J by 7 bases, with 9 bases left in between. The CDR3 is 13 residues long. The CDR3 sequence is CASSLAEGYTQYF. DNA of the CDR3: TGCGCCAGCAGCTTGGCCGAGGGATATACGCAGTATTTT.

The rearrangement uses TRBV27 and TRBJ2-7, with D uncertain. The CDR3 sequence is 16 residues long. V was cut by 6 bases and J by 2 bases, with 20 bases left in between. Germline-derived CDR1 and CDR2 are MNHEY and SMNVEV (reference sequence). The CDR3 reads CASSVSLSAPAYEQYF. The CDR3 DNA reads TGTGCCAGCAGCGTCTCCTTGAGTGCGCCCGCCTACGAGCAGTACTTC.

This chain uses TRBV6-6 with TRBJ2-6; D not resolved. The V gene lost 0 bases and the J gene lost 1 base, with 4 bases spanning the gap. In germline, CDR1 is MNHNY, CDR2 SVGAGI (reference sequence). This CDR3 region has 15 residues. The CDR3 sequence is CASSYSTSGANVLTF. The CDR3 DNA is TGTGCCAGCAGTTACTCGACATCTGGGGCCAACGTCCTGACTTTC.

The chain combines TRBV3-1 with TRBJ1-2; 7 bases are a match to TRBD1. The CDR3 loop spans 18 amino acids. Germline V lookup: CDR1 LGHDT, CDR2 YNNKEL (reference sequence). After removal of 2 bases from V and 0 bases from J, the junction contained 12 bases not matched to a gene. Written as DNA, the CDR3 is TGTGCCAGCAGCCAATGGGGGACAGCAAACAGAGCTAACTATGGCTACACCTTC. It yields the protein CASSQWGTANRANYGYTF.

This chain links TRBV2 with TRBJ2-5, with 7 bases aligning to TRBD2. Germline V gives CDR1 SNHLY, CDR2 FYNNEI. This CDR3 has 13 amino acids. V was pared by 8 bases and J by 4 bases, with 7 bases of the junction left unmatched. The CDR3 region is CASRALARETQYF. In DNA, the CDR3 is TGTGCCAGCCGGGCACTAGCGAGAGAGACCCAGTACTTC.

The J gene is TRBJ1-2, the V gene TRBV5-1; no clear D. Trimming stripped 4 bases from V and 8 bases from J, with 18 bases between. The germline V gene encodes CDR1 SGHRS and CDR2 YFSETQ. The CDR3 extends over 14 amino acids. The CDR3 here is CASSPDRSSSGYTF. As DNA, the CDR3 is TGCGCCAGCAGCCCGGATAGAAGTAGTTCCGGCTACACCTTC.

This chain connects TRBV2 to TRBJ2-7, with D possibly being TRBD2 (5 bases). Per germline, CDR1 SNHLY and CDR2 FYNNEI. V was pared by 6 bases and J by 2 bases, with 14 bases between. The CDR3 runs to 14 residues. CDR3 in amino acids: CASSVQIGTYEQYF. CDR3 coding DNA: TGTGCCAGCAGCGTGCAGATCGGGACCTACGAGCAGTACTTC.

The rearrangement uses TRBV24-1 and TRBJ2-7; tentatively, D is TRBD2 (5 bases). TRBJ2-5 explains the end of the DNA better; the J call may be wrong. From germline, CDR1 is KGHDR and CDR2 SFDVKD. This CDR3 is 12 amino acids long. CDR3 amino acids: CATSDGGETQYF. In nucleotides, the CDR3 is TGTGCCACCAGTGACGGCGGGGAGACCCAGTACTTC.

J is TRBJ2-3 and V is TRBV7-8, with D possibly called TRBD1 or TRBD2 (5 bases each). Germline assignment: CDR1 SGHVS and CDR2 FQNEAQ. The CDR3 sequence is 15 residues long. V was pared by 5 bases and J by 1 base, with 13 bases between. CDR3 sequence (DNA): TGTGCCAGCAGCCCGGGGCCGGAAGGCACAGATACGCAGTATTTT. Amino acids: CASSPGPEGTDTQYF.

The chain is built from TRBV27 and TRBJ1-2, with D possibly matching TRBD1 (5 bases). This CDR3 is 15 amino acids long. The germline V gene has CDR1 MNHEY and CDR2 SMNVEV (reference sequence). V was trimmed by 2 bases and J by 5 bases, leaving 15 bases between them. The CDR3 loop reads CASSLGGTGFYGYTF. The CDR3 DNA is TGTGCCAGCAGTTTAGGGGGGACGGGCTTTTATGGCTACACCTTC.